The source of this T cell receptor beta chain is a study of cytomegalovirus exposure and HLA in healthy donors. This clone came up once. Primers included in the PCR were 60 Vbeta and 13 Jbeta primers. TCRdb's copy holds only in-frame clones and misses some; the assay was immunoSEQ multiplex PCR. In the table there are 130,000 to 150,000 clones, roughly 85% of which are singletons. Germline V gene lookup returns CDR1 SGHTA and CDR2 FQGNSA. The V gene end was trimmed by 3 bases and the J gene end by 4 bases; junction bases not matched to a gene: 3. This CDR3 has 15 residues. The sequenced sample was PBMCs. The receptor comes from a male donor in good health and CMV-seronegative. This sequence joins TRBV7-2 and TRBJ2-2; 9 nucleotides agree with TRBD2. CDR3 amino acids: CASSFMTSGTGELFF. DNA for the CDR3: TGTGCCAGCAGCTTTATGACTAGCGGCACCGGGGAGCTGTTTTTT.